Listed below are T cell receptor beta chains from one sample, sequenced in a study of blood T cell repertoires in COVID-19. The repertoire was sequenced with immunoSEQ multiplex PCR; TCRdb's copy has only in-frame clones and lacks some. This table holds 55,000 to 75,000 clones, roughly 86% found once. The sample comprised peripheral blood. Every receptor here comes from a man in his fifties or sixties with acute or convalescent COVID-19. Both conserved end residues are part of each CDR3. Each record gives: D gene, clone size, V gene, J gene, CDR3 protein, CDR3 DNA. D genes are given only for firm matches. Clone size is not always given. Where it is, it says once, few, many or a class for expanded clones.

>TRBD1|.|TRBV9|TRBJ1-2
CASSDATGEYYGYTF
TGTGCCAGCAGCGACGCGACAGGGGAATACTATGGCTACACCTTC
>.|.|TRBV16|TRBJ1-1
CASSPQRENTEAFF
TGTGCCAGCAGCCCTCAGCGGGAGAACACTGAAGCTTTCTTT
>.|.|TRBV7-2|TRBJ2-7
CASSLGPLAPYEQYF
TGTGCCAGCAGCTTAGGCCCTCTAGCCCCCTACGAGCAGTACTTC
>.|.|TRBV5-6|TRBJ2-3
CATEGRRANTQYF
TGTGCCACCGAAGGACGGCGGGCGAATACGCAGTATTTT
>.|.|TRBV4-2|TRBJ2-7
CASSQGSLYEQYF
TGTGCCAGCAGCCAAGGAAGCCTCTACGAGCAGTACTTC
>.|.|TRBV5-1|TRBJ2-7
CASSLARGSYEQYF
TGCGCCAGCAGCTTGGCGAGGGGGAGCTACGAGCAGTACTTC
>.|.|TRBV19|TRBJ1-2
CASSDAGVPNYGYTF
TGTGCCAGTAGCGATGCGGGGGTTCCTAACTATGGCTACACCTTC
>TRBD1|.|TRBV7-8|TRBJ1-2
CASSLMRQGYGYTF
TGTGCCAGCAGCTTAATGAGACAGGGCTATGGCTACACCTTC
>TRBD1|.|TRBV19|TRBJ1-5
CASSTRPETGNQPQHF
TGTGCCAGTAGTACCCGGCCTGAGACAGGGAACCAGCCCCAGCATTTT
>.|.|TRBV9|TRBJ1-4
CASSPNVFTHEKLFF
TGTGCCAGCAGCCCAAATGTCTTTACTCACGAAAAACTGTTTTTT
>.|.|TRBV27|TRBJ2-7
CASTPTSSYEQYF
TGTGCCAGCACTCCCACTAGCTCCTACGAGCAGTACTTC
>.|.|TRBV11-2|TRBJ2-7
CASSFPLADPNEQYF
TGTGCCAGCAGCTTCCCCTTAGCGGATCCTAACGAGCAGTACTTC
>.|.|TRBV4-1|TRBJ2-7
CASSQRIADPSYEQYF
TGCGCCAGCAGCCAGAGAATAGCGGACCCCTCCTACGAGCAGTACTTC
>TRBD1|once|TRBV7-2|TRBJ1-1
CASSSGRGLGAFF
TGTGCCAGCAGCTCGGGCAGGGGGCTGGGAGCTTTCTTT
>.|.|TRBV5-6|TRBJ2-5
CASNREGEETQYF
TGTGCCAGCAACAGGGAAGGGGAAGAGACCCAGTACTTC
>.|.|TRBV12-3/TRBV12-4|TRBJ1-1
CASSFGGDTEAFF
TGTGCCAGCAGTTTTGGGGGGGACACTGAAGCTTTCTTT
>.|.|TRBV30|TRBJ1-4
CACKEAPMEKLFF
TGTGCCTGTAAAGAGGCTCCAATGGAAAAACTGTTTTTT
>.|.|TRBV19|TRBJ2-7
CASNGGLAYEQYF
TGTGCCAGTAATGGCGGCCTAGCCTACGAGCAGTACTTC
>TRBD1|.|TRBV6-6|TRBJ1-4
CASRGPGQGNEKLFF
TGTGCCAGCAGGGGCCCGGGACAGGGAAATGAAAAACTGTTTTTT
>TRBD2|.|TRBV5-6|TRBJ2-1
CASSLRPASGRHNEQFF
TGTGCCAGCAGCTTGAGGCCGGCTAGCGGGAGACATAATGAGCAGTTCTTC
>TRBD2|.|TRBV5-1|TRBJ2-3
CASSSPTTGSGGATDTQYF
TGCGCCAGCAGCTCACCTACCACTGGTAGCGGGGGGGCTACAGATACGCAGTATTTT
>TRBD1|.|TRBV12-5|TRBJ2-7
CASGLGQVGHEQYF
TGTGCTAGTGGTCTGGGACAGGTAGGCCACGAGCAGTACTTC
>.|.|TRBV2|TRBJ2-2
CASSVSRAFTGELFF
TGTGCCAGCAGTGTTAGCAGGGCCTTCACCGGGGAGCTGTTTTTT
>TRBD1|.|TRBV5-6|TRBJ1-1
CASRATGAADTEAFF
TGTGCCAGCAGAGCCACAGGGGCGGCGGACACTGAAGCTTTCTTT
>.|.|TRBV4-1|TRBJ2-5
CASSQEGVRETQYF
TGCGCCAGCAGCCAAGAGGGAGTCAGGGAGACCCAGTACTTC
>.|.|TRBV13|TRBJ1-5
CASSPGLSNQPQHF
TGTGCCAGCAGCCCGGGACTTAGCAATCAGCCCCAGCATTTT
>TRBD1|few|TRBV7-9|TRBJ2-3
CASSRGQGSTDTQYF
TGTGCCAGCAGCCGAGGACAGGGAAGCACAGATACGCAGTATTTT
>.|.|TRBV12-3/TRBV12-4|TRBJ2-7
CASSLMAVADNF
TGTGCCAGCAGTTTGATGGCCGTGGCAGATAACTTC
>.|.|TRBV2|TRBJ2-5
CASSEALRVETQYF
TGTGCCAGCAGTGAAGCGCTCCGGGTTGAGACCCAGTACTTC
>TRBD1|.|TRBV5-4|TRBJ2-7
CASSYRGRSYEQYF
TGTGCCAGCAGCTACAGGGGGCGCTCCTACGAGCAGTACTTC
>.|.|TRBV4-2|TRBJ2-5
CASSQVIRETQYF
TGTGCCAGCAGCCAAGTAATCCGGGAGACCCAGTACTTC
>.|once|TRBV11-2|TRBJ2-2
CASSPSYTGELFF
TGTGCCAGCAGCCCTAGCTACACCGGGGAGCTGTTTTTT
>TRBD2|.|TRBV12-5|TRBJ2-2
CASGSPALAGRATGELFF
TGTGCTAGTGGTTCGCCAGCCCTAGCGGGCAGAGCAACCGGGGAGCTGTTTTTT
>.|once|TRBV10-3|TRBJ2-6
CAISEVRASQKAISGANVLTF
TGTGCCATCAGTGAGGTAAGGGCTAGCCAAAAAGCCATCTCTGGGGCCAACGTCCTGACTTTC
>.|.|TRBV5-8|TRBJ2-2
CASSRSTGELFF
TGTGCCAGCAGCCGCAGCACCGGGGAGCTGTTTTTT
>TRBD2|.|TRBV5-1|TRBJ2-2
CASSFGLAGETGELFF
TGCGCCAGCAGCTTCGGACTAGCGGGAGAGACCGGGGAGCTGTTTTTT
>TRBD2|.|TRBV19|TRBJ2-5
CASSPRGAGYQETQYF
TGTGCCAGTAGTCCCCGGGGAGCGGGGTACCAAGAGACCCAGTACTTC
>TRBD1|.|TRBV19|TRBJ1-4
CASSMGTGDEKLFF
TGTGCCAGTAGTATGGGGACAGGGGATGAAAAACTGTTTTTT
>.|.|TRBV6-6|TRBJ1-5
CASNYGQGLQPQHF
TGTGCCAGCAATTACGGTCAGGGTCTTCAGCCCCAGCATTTT